This T cell receptor beta chain derives from a study of cytomegalovirus exposure and HLA in healthy donors. Study-wide findings and caveats: Looking again later, the authors saw that most CMV-associated TCR beta chains seemed HLA-restricted.

Points on this clone: Its target is not known.

Vbeta (60) and Jbeta (13) primers were used in the PCR. This table comes from immunoSEQ multiplex PCR, and its TCRdb copy is limited to in-frame clones, with some not included. The sample has about 110,000 clones, 65% to 80% seen once. Trimming pared 7 bases from V and 1 base from J, leaving 16 bases between. CDR3 length equals 15 residues. CDR1 is SQVTM, CDR2 ANQGSEA, per germline. The receptor was derived from a woman aged 55-70 years in good health and CMV-seropositive. The rearrangement uses TRBV29-1 and TRBJ2-2; tentative D call: TRBD2 (6 bases). The source material was PBMCs. The DNA for the CDR3 is TGCAGCGCCCCGGGAAGCGGGCTGAACACCGGGGAGCTGTTTTTT. Translation: CSAPGSGLNTGELFF.